This T cell receptor (beta chain) was recovered during a study of cytomegalovirus exposure and HLA in healthy donors. This clone has just one count. CDR3 length equals 15 residues. CDR1 KGHSH and CDR2 LQKENI come from the germline V gene. V lost 6 bases and J lost 3; bases outside the gene matches: 5. With 60 Vbeta and 13 Jbeta primers, the PCR was carried out. Sequenced by immunoSEQ multiplex PCR; TCRdb stores in-frame clones only, minus some. In the table there are over 130,000 clones, around 80% of which are singletons. Healthy donors of bone marrow made up the group. The chain has TRBV18 and TRBJ2-3, with TRBD1 matching 11 bases. The sequence came from a female donor in good health and CMV-seronegative. The sequenced sample consisted of PBMCs. CDR3 loop: CASSPGQGATDTQYF. The CDR3 DNA reads TGTGCCAGCTCCCCTGGACAGGGGGCTACAGATACGCAGTATTTT.